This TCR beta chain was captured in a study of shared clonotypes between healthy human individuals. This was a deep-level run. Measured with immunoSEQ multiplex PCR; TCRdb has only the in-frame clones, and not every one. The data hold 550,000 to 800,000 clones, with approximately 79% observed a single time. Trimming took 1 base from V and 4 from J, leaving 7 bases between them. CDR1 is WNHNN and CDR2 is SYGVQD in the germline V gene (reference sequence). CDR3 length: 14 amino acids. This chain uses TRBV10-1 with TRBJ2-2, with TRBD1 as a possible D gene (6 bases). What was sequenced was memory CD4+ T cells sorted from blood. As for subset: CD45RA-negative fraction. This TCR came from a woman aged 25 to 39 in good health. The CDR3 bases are TGCGCCAGCAGTGAGTGGGGGCTCACCGGGGAGCTGTTTTTT. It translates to CASSEWGLTGELFF.